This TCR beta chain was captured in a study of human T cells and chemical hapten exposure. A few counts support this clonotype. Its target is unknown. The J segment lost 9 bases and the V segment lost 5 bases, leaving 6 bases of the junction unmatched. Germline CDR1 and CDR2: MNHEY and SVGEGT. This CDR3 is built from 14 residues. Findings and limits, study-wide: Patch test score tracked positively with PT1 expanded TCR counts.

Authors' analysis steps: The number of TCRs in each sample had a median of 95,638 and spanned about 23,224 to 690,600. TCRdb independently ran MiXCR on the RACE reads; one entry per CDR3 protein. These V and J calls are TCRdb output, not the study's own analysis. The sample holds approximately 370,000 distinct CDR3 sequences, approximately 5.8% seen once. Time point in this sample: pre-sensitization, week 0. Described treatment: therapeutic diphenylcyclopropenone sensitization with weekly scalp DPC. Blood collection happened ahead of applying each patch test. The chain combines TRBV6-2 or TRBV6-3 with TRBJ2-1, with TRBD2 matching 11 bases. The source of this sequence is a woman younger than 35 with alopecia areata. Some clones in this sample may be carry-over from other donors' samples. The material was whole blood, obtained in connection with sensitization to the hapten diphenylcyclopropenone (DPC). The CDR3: CASSRLAGRIEQFF. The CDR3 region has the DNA TGTGCCAGCAGTCGACTAGCGGGGAGGATTGAGCAGTTCTTC.